The rows below give T cell receptor beta chains drawn from one sample of a study of regulatory T cells in long-lasting Graves disease. TCRdb reprocessed the multiplex PCR reads with MiXCR, giving one entry per CDR3 protein. Counted here are 400,000 to 500,000 distinct CDR3 sequences, about a sixth occurring once; the ten biggest clones make up about 23%. The same specimen was also included in a second study, on T cells in Graves' hyperthyroidism and ophthalmopathy.

Sequenced material: peripheral blood mononuclear cells (PBMCs), taken at new diagnosis, from a patient treated with antithyroid drugs. The source of these receptors is a woman aged 18-35 years with Graves disease. The CDR3 runs from the conserved cysteine through the conserved F or W. D genes are given only for firm matches. Size is stated for part of the rows, as once, few or many counts, or as a class when the clone is expanded.

D gene | J gene | V gene | clone size | CDR3 protein | CDR3 DNA
TRBD2 | TRBJ2-7 | TRBV5-6 | few | CASTTFVGLAGTDEQYF | TGTGCCAGCACCACATTTGTTGGACTAGCGGGGACTGACGAGCAGTACTTC
. | TRBJ2-7 | TRBV20-1 | many | CSARGTGYEQYF | TGCAGTGCTAGAGGTACAGGCTACGAGCAGTACTTC
. | TRBJ2-7 | TRBV4-1 | few | CASSFRTGEVWEQYF | TGCGCCAGCAGCTTCCGGACCGGGGAGGTCTGGGAGCAGTACTTC
. | TRBJ2-1 | TRBV5-1 | few | CASSLAGPPKEQFF | TGCGCCAGCAGCTTGGCGGGACCCCCTAAGGAGCAGTTCTTC
. | TRBJ1-1 | TRBV10-3 | many | CAISPEGGGAFF | TGTGCCATCAGCCCCGAGGGAGGGGGAGCTTTCTTT
TRBD1 | TRBJ2-2 | TRBV5-6 | many | CASSGIGQGTGELFF | TGTGCCAGCAGCGGGATCGGACAGGGCACCGGGGAGCTGTTTTTT
. | TRBJ2-2 | TRBV11-2 | . | CASSLVPGDLTGELFF | TGTGCCAGCAGCTTAGTCCCGGGGGATCTCACCGGGGAGCTGTTTTTT
. | TRBJ1-1 | TRBV6-1 | . | CASSPGFEVTEAFF | TGTGCCAGCAGTCCAGGGTTTGAGGTCACTGAAGCTTTCTTT
TRBD2 | TRBJ2-3 | TRBV5-8 | few | CASSSPGRAGGPIDTQYF | TGTGCCAGCAGCTCTCCGGGCAGGGCGGGAGGGCCAATAGATACGCAGTATTTT
. | TRBJ2-2 | TRBV19 | few | CASSISANTGELFF | TGTGCCAGTAGTATTTCAGCGAACACCGGGGAGCTGTTTTTT
. | TRBJ1-1 | TRBV4-1 | . | CASSQGGSTRDTEAFF | TGCGCCAGCAGCCAAGGAGGGTCCACCCGAGACACTGAAGCTTTCTTT
TRBD1 | TRBJ1-1 | TRBV3-1 | many | CASSIRTGTFTEAFF | TGTGCCAGCAGCATTCGGACAGGGACCTTTACTGAAGCTTTCTTT
. | TRBJ1-1 | TRBV7-9 | many | CASSIDSPAGAFF | TGTGCCAGCAGCATAGACAGCCCGGCGGGAGCTTTCTTT
. | TRBJ2-5 | TRBV11-2 | many | CASSFGGVETQYF | TGTGCCAGCAGCTTTGGGGGAGTGGAGACCCAGTACTTC
. | TRBJ2-1 | TRBV15 | . | CATSRDRRDSYNEQFF | TGTGCCACCAGCAGAGATCGTAGGGACTCCTACAATGAGCAGTTCTTC
TRBD2 | TRBJ2-7 | TRBV5-1 | . | CASSPRLAGGRDEQYF | TGCGCCAGCAGCCCCCGACTAGCGGGAGGGCGGGACGAGCAGTACTTC
. | TRBJ1-3 | TRBV12-3/TRBV12-4 | . | CASSLRQGSFGNTIYF | TGTGCCAGCAGTTTAAGGCAGGGTTCGTTTGGAAACACCATATATTTT
. | TRBJ2-1 | TRBV18 | many | CASSPLSGTYNEQFF | TGTGCCAGCTCACCACTCTCGGGGACCTACAATGAGCAGTTCTTC
. | TRBJ2-7 | TRBV20-1 | many | CSARGSSNYEQYF | TGCAGTGCCCGGGGGAGCTCCAACTACGAGCAGTACTTC
. | TRBJ2-1 | TRBV7-2 | many | CASSLAGTYYNEQFF | TGTGCCAGCAGCTTAGCGGGGACCTACTACAATGAGCAGTTCTTC
. | TRBJ1-4 | TRBV27 | . | CASRGLLNEKLFF | TGTGCCAGCAGGGGACTGCTTAATGAAAAACTGTTTTTT
TRBD1 | TRBJ2-1 | TRBV29-1 | many | CSGDRVVGNEQFF | TGCAGCGGGGACAGGGTGGTGGGCAATGAGCAGTTCTTC
. | TRBJ2-7 | TRBV3-1 | few | CASSQPDASAYEQYF | TGTGCCAGCAGCCAACCGGACGCGTCCGCCTACGAGCAGTACTTC
TRBD2 | TRBJ2-1 | TRBV20-1 | many | CSAREAGAGYNEQFF | TGCAGTGCTAGAGAAGCGGGAGCGGGCTACAATGAGCAGTTCTTC
TRBD1 | TRBJ2-1 | TRBV6-1 | . | CASSMDRVVNEQFF | TGTGCCAGCAGTATGGACAGGGTCGTCAATGAGCAGTTCTTC
. | TRBJ2-1 | TRBV9 | . | CASSVGPPGANNEQFF | TGTGCCAGCAGCGTAGGCCCACCGGGAGCGAACAATGAGCAGTTCTTC
TRBD2 | TRBJ2-1 | TRBV20-1 | . | CSARDYSTTSGRANEQFF | TGCAGTGCTAGAGATTATTCCACAACTAGCGGGAGGGCCAATGAGCAGTTCTTC
TRBD2 | TRBJ2-2 | TRBV14 | few | CASSQQIAGLTGELFF | TGTGCCAGCAGCCAACAAATAGCGGGGCTGACCGGGGAGCTGTTTTTT
. | TRBJ2-3 | TRBV29-1 | . | CSVGRGTDTQYF | TGCAGCGTTGGTAGGGGTACAGATACGCAGTATTTT
. | TRBJ2-2 | TRBV4-1 | . | CASSQGLFYSSTGELFF | TGCGCCAGCAGCCAAGGTCTTTTTTACTCCTCCACCGGGGAGCTGTTTTTT